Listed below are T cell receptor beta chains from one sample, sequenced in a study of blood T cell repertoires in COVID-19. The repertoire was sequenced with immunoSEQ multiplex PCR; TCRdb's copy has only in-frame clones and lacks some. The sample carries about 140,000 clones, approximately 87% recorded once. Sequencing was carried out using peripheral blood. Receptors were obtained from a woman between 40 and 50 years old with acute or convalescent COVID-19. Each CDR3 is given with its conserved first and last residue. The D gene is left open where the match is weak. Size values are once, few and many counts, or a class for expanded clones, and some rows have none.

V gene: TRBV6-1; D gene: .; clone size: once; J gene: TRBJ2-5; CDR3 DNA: TGTGCCAGCAGTGAAGCGCTCGTGGGGGGACAAGAGACCCAGTACTTC; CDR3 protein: CASSEALVGGQETQYF
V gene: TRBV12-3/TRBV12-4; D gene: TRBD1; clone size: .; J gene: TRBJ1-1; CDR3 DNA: TGTGCCAGCAGTTTGACAGGGTCTGAAGCTTTCTTT; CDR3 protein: CASSLTGSEAFF
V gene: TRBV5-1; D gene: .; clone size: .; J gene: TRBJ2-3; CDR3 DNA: TGCGCCAGCAGGCCCGGACAGACCCCCACAGATACGCAGTATTTT; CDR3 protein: CASRPGQTPTDTQYF
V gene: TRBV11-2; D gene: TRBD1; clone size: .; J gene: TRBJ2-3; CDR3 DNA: TGTGCCAGCAGCTCCTACCGAACAGGGGCCACAGATACGCAGTATTTT; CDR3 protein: CASSSYRTGATDTQYF
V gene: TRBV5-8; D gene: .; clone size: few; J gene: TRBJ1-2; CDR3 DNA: TGTGCCTTAATTACACCGACTTCGCCCTCGGGGTATGGCTACACCTTC; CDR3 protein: CALITPTSPSGYGYTF
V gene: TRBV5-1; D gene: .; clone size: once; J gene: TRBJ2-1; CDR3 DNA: TGCGCCAGCAGCTTGTACAGGGATGACAATGAGCAGTTCTTC; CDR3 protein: CASSLYRDDNEQFF
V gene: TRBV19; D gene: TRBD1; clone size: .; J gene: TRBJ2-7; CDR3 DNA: TGTGCCAGTAGTCCCCTTACCGGGACAGCTACCTACGAGCAGTACTTC; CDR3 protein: CASSPLTGTATYEQYF
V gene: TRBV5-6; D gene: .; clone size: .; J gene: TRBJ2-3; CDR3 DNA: TGTGCCAGCAGCTTGGATCCGGTTAGCACAGATACGCAGTATTTT; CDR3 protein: CASSLDPVSTDTQYF
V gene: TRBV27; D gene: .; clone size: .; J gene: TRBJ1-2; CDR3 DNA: TGTGCCAGCAGTTTATCCGGGGGAGGCTATGGCTACACCTTC; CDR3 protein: CASSLSGGGYGYTF
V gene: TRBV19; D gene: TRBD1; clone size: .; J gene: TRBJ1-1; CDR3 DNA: TGTGCCAGTGTAAATCGGGACAGGGGCCGGAACACTGAAGCTTTCTTT; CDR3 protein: CASVNRDRGRNTEAFF
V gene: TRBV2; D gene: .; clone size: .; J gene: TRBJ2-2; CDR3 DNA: TGTGCCAGCAGTGGACACACCGCGAACACCGGGGAGCTGTTTTTT; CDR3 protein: CASSGHTANTGELFF